This T cell receptor (beta chain) comes out of a study of blood T cell repertoires in COVID-19. Background on the study: Sites across the United States, Italy and Spain contributed samples from acute and convalescent COVID-19. PBMCs, B-cell-depleted T cells, or T cells provided the cDNA or gDNA that made up the material.

The CDR3 has 15 residues. Germline CDR1 LGHDT, CDR2 YNNKEL (reference sequence). V gave up 1 base and J gave up 8 bases; unmatched junction bases: 4. In the original workflow: Reference gene primer amplification in the assay estimated nucleated cell counts. The data were produced by immunoSEQ multiplex PCR, yet TCRdb's version contains in-frame clones alone and is incomplete. For V, J and clone size, that table is used; D and trimming come from the DNA. The sample has roughly 140,000 clones, approximately 83% seen once. The chain carries TRBV3-1 (or the pseudogene TRBV3-2) and TRBJ2-1; TRBD2 matches at 11 bases. The origin of this receptor is a human donor in a cohort sampled during active COVID-19. The specimen sequenced was peripheral blood. CDR3 sequence (DNA): TGTGCCAGCAGCCAAGCTAGCGGGGGGTGGGATGAGCAGTTCTTC. It translates to CASSQASGGWDEQFF.